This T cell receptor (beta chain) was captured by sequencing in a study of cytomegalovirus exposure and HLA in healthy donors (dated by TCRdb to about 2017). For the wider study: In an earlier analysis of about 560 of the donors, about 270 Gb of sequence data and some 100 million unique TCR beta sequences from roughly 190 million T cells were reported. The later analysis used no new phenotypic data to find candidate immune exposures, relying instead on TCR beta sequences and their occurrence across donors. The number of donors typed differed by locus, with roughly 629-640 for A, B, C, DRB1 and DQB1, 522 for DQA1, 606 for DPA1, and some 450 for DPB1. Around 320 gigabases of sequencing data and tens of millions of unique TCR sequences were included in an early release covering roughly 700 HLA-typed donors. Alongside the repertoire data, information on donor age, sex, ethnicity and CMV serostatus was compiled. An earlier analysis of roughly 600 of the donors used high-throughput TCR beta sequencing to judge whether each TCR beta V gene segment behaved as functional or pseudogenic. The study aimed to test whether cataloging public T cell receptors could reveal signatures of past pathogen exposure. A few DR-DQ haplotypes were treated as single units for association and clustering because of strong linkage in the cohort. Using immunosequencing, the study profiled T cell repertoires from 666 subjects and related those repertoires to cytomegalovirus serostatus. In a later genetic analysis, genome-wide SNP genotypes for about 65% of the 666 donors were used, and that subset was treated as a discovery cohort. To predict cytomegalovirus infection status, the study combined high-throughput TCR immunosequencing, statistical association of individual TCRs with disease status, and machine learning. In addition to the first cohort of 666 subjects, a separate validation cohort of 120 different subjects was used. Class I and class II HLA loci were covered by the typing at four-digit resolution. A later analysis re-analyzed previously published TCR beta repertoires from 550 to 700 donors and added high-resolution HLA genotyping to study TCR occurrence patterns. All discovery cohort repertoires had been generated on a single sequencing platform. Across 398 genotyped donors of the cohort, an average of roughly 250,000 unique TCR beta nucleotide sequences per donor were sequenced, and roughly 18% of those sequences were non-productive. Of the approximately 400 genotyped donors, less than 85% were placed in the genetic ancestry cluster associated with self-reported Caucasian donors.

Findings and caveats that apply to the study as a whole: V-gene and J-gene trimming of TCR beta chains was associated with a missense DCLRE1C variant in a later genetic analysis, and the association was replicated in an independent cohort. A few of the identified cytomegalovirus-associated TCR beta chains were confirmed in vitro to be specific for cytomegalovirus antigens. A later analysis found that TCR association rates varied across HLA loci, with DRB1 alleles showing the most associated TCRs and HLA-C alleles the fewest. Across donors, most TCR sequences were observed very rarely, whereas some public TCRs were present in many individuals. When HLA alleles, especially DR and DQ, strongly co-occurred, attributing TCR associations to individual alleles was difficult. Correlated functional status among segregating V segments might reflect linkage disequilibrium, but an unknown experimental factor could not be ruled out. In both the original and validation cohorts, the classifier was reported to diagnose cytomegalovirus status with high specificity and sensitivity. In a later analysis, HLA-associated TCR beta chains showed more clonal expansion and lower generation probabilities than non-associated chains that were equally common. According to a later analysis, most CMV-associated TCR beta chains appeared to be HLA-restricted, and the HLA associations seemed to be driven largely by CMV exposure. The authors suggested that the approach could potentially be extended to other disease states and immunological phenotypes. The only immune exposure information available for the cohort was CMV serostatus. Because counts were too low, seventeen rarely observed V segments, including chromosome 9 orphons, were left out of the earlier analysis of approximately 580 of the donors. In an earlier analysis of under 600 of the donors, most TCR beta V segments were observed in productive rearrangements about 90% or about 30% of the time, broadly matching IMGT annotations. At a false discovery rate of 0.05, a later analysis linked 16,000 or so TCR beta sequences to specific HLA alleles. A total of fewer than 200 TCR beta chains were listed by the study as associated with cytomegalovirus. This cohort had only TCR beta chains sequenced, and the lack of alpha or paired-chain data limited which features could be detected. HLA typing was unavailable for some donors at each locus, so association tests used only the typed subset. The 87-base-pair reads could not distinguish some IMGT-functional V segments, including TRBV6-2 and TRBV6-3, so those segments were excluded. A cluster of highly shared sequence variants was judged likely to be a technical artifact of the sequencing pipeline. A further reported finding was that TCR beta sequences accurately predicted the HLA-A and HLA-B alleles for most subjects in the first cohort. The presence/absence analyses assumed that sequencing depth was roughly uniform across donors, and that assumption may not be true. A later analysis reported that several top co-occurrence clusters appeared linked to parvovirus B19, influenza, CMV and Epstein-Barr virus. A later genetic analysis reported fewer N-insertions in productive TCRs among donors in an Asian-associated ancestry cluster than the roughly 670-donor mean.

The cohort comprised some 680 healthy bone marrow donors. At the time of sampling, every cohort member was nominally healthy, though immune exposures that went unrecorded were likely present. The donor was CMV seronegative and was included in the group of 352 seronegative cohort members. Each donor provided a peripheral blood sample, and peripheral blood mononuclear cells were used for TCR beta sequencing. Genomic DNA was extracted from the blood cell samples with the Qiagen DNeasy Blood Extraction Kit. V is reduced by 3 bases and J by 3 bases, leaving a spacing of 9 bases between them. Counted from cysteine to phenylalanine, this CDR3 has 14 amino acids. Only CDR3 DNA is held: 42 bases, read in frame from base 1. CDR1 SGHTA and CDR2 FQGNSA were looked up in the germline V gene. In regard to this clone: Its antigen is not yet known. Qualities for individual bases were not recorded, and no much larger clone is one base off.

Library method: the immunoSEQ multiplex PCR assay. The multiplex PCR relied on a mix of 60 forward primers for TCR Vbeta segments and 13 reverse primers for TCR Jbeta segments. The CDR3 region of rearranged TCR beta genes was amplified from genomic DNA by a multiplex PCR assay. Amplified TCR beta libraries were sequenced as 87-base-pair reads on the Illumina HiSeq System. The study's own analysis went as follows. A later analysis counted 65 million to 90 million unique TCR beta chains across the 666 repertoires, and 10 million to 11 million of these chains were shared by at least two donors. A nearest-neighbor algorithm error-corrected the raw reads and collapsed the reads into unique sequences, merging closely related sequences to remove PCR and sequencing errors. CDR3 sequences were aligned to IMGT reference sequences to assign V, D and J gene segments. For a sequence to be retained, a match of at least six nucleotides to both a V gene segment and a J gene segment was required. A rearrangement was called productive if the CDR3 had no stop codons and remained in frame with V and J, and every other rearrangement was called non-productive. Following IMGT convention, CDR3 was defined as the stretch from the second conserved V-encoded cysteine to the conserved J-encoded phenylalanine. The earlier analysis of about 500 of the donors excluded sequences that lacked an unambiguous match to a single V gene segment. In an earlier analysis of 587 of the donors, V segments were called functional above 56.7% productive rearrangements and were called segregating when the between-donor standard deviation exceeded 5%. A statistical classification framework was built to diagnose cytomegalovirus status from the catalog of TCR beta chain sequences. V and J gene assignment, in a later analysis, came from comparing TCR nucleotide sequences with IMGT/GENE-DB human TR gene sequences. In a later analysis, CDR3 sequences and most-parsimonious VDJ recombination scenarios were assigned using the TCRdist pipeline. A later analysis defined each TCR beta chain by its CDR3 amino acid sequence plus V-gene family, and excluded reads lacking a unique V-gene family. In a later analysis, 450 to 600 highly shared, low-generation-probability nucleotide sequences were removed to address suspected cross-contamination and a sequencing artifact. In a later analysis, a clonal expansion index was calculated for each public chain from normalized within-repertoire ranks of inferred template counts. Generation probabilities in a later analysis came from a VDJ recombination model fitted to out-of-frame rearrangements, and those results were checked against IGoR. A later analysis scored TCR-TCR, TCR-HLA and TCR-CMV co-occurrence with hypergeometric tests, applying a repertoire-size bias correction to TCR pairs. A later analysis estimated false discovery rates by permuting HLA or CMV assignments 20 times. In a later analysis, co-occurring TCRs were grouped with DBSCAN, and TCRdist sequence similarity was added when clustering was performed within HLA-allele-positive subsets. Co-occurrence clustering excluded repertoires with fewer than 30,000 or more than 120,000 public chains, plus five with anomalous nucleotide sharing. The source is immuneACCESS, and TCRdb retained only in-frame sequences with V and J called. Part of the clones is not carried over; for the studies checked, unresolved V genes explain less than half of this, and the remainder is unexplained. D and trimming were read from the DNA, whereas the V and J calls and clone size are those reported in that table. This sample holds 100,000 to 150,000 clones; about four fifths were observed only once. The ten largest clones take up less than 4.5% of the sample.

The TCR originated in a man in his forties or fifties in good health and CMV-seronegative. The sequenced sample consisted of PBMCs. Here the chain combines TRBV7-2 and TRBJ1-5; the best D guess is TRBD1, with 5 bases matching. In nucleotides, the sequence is TGTGCCAGCAGCTTGACAGAGTTCAATCAGCCCCAGCATTTT. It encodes CASSLTEFNQPQHF.